This T cell receptor beta chain was obtained from a study of cytomegalovirus exposure and HLA in healthy donors. Study results and limitations: There were reportedly fewer N-insertions in an Asian-associated ancestry cluster than the roughly 670-donor mean, in a later analysis.

About this clone: The antigen is not known.

The PCR was carried out with 60 Vbeta primers and 13 Jbeta primers. Assay used: immunoSEQ multiplex PCR; TCRdb lists only in-frame clones, some missing. The sample lists about 160,000 clones; 84% were seen once. The CDR3 consists of 19 residues. Looked up from germline, CDR1 is LNHDA and CDR2 is SQIVND (reference sequence). The trim removed 5 bases at V and 0 bases at J, leaving 16 bases unmatched. The receptor was derived from a young man in good health and CMV-seronegative. The sequenced material came from PBMCs. The V call is TRBV19, the J call TRBJ1-5; 7 bases line up with TRBD1. The DNA for the CDR3 is TGTGCCAGTAGTGCCCCCTCGGGACAGTCCATGAATAGCAATCAGCCCCAGCATTTT. Translated: CASSAPSGQSMNSNQPQHF.